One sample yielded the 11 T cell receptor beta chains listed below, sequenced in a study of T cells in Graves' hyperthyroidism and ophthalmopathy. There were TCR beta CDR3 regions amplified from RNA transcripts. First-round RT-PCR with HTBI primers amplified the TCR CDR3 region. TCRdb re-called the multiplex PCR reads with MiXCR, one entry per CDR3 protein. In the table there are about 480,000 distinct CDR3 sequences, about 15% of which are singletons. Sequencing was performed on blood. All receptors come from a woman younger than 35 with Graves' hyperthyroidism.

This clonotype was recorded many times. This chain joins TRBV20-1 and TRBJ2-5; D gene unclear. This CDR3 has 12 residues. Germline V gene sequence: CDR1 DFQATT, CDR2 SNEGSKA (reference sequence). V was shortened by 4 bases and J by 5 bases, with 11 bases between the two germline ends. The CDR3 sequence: CSAKGARETQYF. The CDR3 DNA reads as TGCAGTGCTAAAGGAGCGCGGGAGACCCAGTACTTC.

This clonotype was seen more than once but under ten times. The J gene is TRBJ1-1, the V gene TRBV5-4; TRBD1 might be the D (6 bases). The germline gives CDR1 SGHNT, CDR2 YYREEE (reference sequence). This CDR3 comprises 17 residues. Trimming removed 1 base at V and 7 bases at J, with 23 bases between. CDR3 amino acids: CASSLRPNIGGADEAFF. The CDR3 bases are TGTGCCAGCAGCTTGCGCCCAAATATCGGGGGGGCGGATGAAGCTTTCTTT. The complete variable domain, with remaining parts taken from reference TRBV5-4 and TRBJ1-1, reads ETGVTQSPTHLIKTRGQQVTLRCSSQSGHNTVSWYQQALGQGPQFIFQYYREEENGRGNFPPRFSGLQFPNYSSELNVNALELDDSALYLCASSLRPNIGGADEAFFGQGTRLTVV.

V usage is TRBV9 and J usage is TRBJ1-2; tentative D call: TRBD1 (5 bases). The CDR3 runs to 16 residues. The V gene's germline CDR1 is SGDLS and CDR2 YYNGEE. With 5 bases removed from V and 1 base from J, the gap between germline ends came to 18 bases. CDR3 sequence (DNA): TGTGCCAGCAGGCCTGGAGGGGCACAATTTAACTATGGCTACACCTTC. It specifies CASRPGGAQFNYGYTF. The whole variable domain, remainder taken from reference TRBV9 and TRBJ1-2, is DSGVTQTPKHLITATGQRVTLRCSPRSGDLSVYWYQQSLDQGLQFLIQYYNGEERAKGNILERFSAQQFPDLHSELNLSSLELGDSALYFCASRPGGAQFNYGYTFGSGTRLTVV.

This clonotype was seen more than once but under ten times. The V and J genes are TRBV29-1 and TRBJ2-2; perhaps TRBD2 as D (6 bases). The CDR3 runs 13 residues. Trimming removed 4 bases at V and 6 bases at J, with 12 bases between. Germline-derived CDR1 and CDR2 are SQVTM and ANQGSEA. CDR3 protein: CSVVGGGAGELFF. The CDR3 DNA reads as TGCAGCGTTGTGGGGGGTGGGGCCGGGGAGCTGTTTTTT.

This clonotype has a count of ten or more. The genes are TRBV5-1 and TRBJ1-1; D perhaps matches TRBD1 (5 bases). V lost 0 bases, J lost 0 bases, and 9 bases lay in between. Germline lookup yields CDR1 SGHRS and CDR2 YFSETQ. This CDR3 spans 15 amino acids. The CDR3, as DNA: TGCGCCAGCAGCTTGGGAGGCAGGGTGAACACTGAAGCTTTCTTT. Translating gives CASSLGGRVNTEAFF.

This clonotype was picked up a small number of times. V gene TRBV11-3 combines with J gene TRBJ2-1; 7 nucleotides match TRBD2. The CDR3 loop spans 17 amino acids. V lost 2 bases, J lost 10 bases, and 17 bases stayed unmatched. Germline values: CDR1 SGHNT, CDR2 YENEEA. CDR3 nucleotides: TGTGCCAGCAGCTTAACTATGGCTAGCGGACGGAGGACGGAGCAGTTCTTC. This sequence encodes CASSLTMASGRRTEQFF.

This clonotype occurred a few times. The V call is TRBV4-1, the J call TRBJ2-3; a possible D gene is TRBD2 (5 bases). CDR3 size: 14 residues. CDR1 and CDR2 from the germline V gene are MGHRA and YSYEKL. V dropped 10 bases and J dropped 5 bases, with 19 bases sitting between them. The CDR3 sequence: CATRRVFQKDTQYF. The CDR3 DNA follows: TGCGCCACCAGGCGGGTCTTTCAGAAAGATACGCAGTATTTT.

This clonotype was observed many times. CDR3 sequence: CAWSGFSGSDYNEQFF. CDR3 nucleotides: TGTGCCTGGAGTGGGTTTAGTGGGAGCGATTACAATGAGCAGTTCTTC. The V call is TRBV30, the J call TRBJ2-1, with D tentatively TRBD2 (5 bases). The CDR3 runs to 16 residues. V lost 1 base to trimming and J lost 4 bases, with 17 bases between them. Germline assignment: CDR1 GTSNPN and CDR2 SVGIG (reference sequence).

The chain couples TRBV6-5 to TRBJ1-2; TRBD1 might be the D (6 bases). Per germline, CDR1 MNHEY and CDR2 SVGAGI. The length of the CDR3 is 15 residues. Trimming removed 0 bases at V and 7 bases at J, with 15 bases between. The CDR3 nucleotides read TGTGCCAGCAGTTACTCGGACAGCTCCCGGAGTGGCTACACCTTC. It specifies CASSYSDSSRSGYTF.

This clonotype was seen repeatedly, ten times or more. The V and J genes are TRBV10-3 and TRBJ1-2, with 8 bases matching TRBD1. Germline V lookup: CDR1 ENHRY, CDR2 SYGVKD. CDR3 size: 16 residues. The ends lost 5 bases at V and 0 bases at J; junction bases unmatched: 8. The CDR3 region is CAISTTGVPTNYGYTF. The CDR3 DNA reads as TGTGCCATCAGTACGACAGGGGTTCCTACTAACTATGGCTACACCTTC.

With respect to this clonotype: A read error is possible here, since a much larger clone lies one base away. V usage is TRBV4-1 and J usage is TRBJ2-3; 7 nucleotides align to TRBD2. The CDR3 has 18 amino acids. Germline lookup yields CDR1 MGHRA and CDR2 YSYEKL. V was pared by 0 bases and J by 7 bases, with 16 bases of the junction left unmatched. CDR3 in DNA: TGCGCCAGCAGCCAAGAATCGCCGGTACTAGCGCAAGCGTATACGCAGTATTTT. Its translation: CASSQESPVLAQAYTQYF.